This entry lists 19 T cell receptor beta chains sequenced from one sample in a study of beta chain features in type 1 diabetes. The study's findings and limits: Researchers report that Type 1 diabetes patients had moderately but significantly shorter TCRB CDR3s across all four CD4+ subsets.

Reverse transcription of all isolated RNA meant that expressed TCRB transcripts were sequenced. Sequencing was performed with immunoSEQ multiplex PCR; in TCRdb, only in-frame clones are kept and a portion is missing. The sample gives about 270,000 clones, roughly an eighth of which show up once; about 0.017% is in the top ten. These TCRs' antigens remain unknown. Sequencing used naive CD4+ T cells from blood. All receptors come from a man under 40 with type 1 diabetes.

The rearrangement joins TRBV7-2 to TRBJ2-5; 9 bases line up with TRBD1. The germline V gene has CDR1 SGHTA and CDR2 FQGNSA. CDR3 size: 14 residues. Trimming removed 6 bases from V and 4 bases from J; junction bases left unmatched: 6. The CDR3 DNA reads TGTGCCAGCAGGTGGACAGGGGATCTAGAGACCCAGTACTTC. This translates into CASRWTGDLETQYF.

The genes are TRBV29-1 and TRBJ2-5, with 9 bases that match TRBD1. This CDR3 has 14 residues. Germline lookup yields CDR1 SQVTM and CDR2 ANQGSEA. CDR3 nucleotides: TGCGGTTACATAACAGGGGGCGTTGGGGAGACCCAGTACTTC. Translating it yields CGYITGGVGETQYF.

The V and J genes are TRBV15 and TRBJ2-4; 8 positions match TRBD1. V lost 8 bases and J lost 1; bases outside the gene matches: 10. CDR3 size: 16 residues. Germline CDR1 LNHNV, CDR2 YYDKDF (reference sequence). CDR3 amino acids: CATSEGTGPAKNIQYF. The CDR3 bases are TGTGCCACCTCCGAGGGGACAGGTCCTGCCAAAAACATTCAGTACTTC.

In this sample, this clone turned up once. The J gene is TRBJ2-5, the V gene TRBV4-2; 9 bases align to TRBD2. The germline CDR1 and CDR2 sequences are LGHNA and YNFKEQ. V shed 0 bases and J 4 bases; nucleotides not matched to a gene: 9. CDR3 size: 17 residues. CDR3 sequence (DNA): TGTGCCAGCAGCCAAGATCCACAGCGGGAGGAGGGAGAGACCCAGTACTTC. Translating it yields CASSQDPQREEGETQYF.

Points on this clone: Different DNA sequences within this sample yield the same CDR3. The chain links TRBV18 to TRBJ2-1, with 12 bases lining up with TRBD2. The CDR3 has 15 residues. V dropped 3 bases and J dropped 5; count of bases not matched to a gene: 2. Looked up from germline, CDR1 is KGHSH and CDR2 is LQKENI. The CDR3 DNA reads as TGTGCCAGCTCACCGAGACTAGCGGGAGACAATGAGCAGTTCTTC. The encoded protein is CASSPRLAGDNEQFF.

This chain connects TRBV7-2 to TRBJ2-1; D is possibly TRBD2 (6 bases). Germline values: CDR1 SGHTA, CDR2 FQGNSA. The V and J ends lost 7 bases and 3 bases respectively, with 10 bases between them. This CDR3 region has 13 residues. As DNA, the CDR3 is TGTGCCAGCATGGAGCGGGTCTACAATGAGCAGTTCTTC. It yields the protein CASMERVYNEQFF.

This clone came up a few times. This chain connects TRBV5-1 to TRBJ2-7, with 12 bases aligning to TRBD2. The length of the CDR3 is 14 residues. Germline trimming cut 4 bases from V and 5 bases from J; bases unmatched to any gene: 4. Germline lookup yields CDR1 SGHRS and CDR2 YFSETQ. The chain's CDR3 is CASSETSGRHEQYF. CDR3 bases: TGCGCCAGCAGCGAGACTAGCGGGAGACACGAGCAGTACTTC.

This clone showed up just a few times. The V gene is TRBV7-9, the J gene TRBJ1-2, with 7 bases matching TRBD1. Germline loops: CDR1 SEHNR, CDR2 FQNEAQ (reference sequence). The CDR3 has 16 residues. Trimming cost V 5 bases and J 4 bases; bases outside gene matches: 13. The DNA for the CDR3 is TGTGCCAGCAGCCTCCTAGGGGGCGCCGAGACCTATGGCTACACCTTC. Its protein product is CASSLLGGAETYGYTF.

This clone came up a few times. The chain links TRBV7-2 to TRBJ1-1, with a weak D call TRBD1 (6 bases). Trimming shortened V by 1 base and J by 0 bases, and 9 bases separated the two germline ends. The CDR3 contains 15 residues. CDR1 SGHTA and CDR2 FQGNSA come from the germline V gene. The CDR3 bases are TGTGCCAGCAGCTTAGGGACAGTCATGAACACTGAAGCTTTCTTT. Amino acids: CASSLGTVMNTEAFF.

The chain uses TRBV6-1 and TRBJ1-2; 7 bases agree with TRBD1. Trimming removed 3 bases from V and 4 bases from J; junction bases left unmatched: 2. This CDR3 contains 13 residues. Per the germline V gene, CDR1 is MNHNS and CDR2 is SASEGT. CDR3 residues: CASSDRDSYGYTF. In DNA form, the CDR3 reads TGTGCCAGCAGTGACCGGGACAGCTATGGCTACACCTTC.

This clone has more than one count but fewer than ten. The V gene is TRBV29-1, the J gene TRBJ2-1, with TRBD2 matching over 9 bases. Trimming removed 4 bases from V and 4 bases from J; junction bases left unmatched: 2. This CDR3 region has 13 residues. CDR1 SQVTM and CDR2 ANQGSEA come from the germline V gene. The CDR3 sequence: CSVVAGAYNEQFF. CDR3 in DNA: TGCAGCGTTGTAGCGGGAGCGTACAATGAGCAGTTCTTC.

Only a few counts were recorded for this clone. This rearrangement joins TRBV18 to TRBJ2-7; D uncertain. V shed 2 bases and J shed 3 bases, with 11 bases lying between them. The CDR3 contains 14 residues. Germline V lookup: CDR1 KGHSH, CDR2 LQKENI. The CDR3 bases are TGTGCCAGCTCACCAAACACAGCAAACTACGAGCAGTACTTC. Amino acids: CASSPNTANYEQYF. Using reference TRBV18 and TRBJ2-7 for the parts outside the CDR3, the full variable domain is NAGVMQNPRHLVRRRGQEARLRCSPMKGHSHVYWYRQLPEEGLKFMVYLQKENIIDESGMPKERFSAEFPKEGPSILRIQQVVRGDSAAYFCASSPNTANYEQYFGPGTRLTVT.

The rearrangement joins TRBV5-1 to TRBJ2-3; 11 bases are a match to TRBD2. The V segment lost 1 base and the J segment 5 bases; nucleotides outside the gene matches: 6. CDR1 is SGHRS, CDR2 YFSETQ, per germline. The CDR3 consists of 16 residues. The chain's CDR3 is CASSLTSGRDGDTQYF. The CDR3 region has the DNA TGCGCCAGCAGCTTGACTAGCGGGAGAGATGGAGATACGCAGTATTTT.

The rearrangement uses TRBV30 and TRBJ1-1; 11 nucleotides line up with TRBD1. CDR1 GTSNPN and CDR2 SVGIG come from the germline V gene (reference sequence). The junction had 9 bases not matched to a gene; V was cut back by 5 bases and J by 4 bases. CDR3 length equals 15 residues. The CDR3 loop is CAWPGQGEGATEAFF. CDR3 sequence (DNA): TGTGCCTGGCCGGGACAGGGGGAGGGGGCCACTGAAGCTTTCTTT.

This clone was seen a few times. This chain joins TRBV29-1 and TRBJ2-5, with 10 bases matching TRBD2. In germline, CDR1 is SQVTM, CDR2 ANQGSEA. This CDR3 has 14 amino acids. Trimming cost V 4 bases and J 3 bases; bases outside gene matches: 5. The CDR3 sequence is CSVVVLAGEETQYF. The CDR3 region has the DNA TGCAGCGTTGTGGTTCTAGCGGGAGAAGAGACCCAGTACTTC. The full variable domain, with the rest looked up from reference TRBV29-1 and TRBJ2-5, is SAVISQKPSRDICQRGTSLTIQCQVDSQVTMMFWYRQQPGQSLTLIATANQGSEATYESGFVIDKFPISRPNLTFSTLTVSNMSPEDSSIYLCSVVVLAGEETQYFGPGTRLLVL.

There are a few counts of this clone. CDR3 loop: CATSRWDSGGGYTF. CDR3 nucleotides: TGTGCCACCAGCAGATGGGACAGCGGGGGTGGCTACACCTTC. V gene TRBV15 combines with J gene TRBJ1-2, with 7 bases that match TRBD1. The V gene end was trimmed by 2 bases and the J gene end by 7 bases; junction bases not matched to a gene: 7. The CDR3 is made up of 14 amino acids. In germline, CDR1 is LNHNV, CDR2 YYDKDF (reference sequence).

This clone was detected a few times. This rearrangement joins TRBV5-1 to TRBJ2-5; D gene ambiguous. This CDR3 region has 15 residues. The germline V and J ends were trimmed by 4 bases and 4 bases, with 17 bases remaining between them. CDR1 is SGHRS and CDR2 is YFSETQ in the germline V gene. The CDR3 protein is CASSVSPTVAETQYF. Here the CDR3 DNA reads TGCGCCAGCAGCGTGAGCCCTACCGTAGCAGAGACCCAGTACTTC. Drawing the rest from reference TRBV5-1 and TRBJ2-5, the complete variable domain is KAGVTQTPRYLIKTRGQQVTLSCSPISGHRSVSWYQQTPGQGLQFLFEYFSETQRNKGNFPGRFSGRQFSNSRSEMNVSTLELGDSALYLCASSVSPTVAETQYFGPGTRLLVL.

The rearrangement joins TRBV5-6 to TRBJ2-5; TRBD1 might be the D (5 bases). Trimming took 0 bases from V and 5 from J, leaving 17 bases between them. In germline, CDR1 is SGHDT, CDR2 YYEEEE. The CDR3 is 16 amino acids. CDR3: CASSLASGAPTETQYF. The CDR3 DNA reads TGTGCCAGCAGCTTGGCCTCTGGGGCACCCACGGAGACCCAGTACTTC.

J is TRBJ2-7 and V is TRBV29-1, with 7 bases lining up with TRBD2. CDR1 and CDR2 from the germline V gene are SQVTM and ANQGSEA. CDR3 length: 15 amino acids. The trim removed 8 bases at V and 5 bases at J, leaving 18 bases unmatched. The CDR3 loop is CSSRTSREGPDEQYF. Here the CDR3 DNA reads TGCAGCTCGAGGACTAGTAGGGAAGGTCCAGACGAGCAGTACTTC.